Listed below are T cell receptor beta chains from one sample, sequenced in a study of control samples from healthy donors and cancer patients. TCRdb keeps only in-frame clones here, not all; method: immunoSEQ multiplex PCR. This table has just under 150,000 clones, about 91% appearing once. Sequences were obtained from blood. The receptors derive from a man aged 25 to 45 in good health. The CDR3 runs from the conserved cysteine through the conserved F or W. The D gene is left open where the match is weak. Some rows mark clone size as missing; the rest say once, few, many or name a class of expanded clone.

j_call | cdr3_length | clone_size | v_call | d_call | cdr3_nt | cdr3_aa
TRBJ2-1 | 17 | . | TRBV24-1 | . | TGTGCCACCAGTGATTTGAAAGGAATATCCTCCTACAATGAGCAGTTCTTC | CATSDLKGISSYNEQFF
TRBJ2-7 | 14 | . | TRBV19 | TRBD2 | TGTGCCAGTTCATGGACTAGCGGGGCCTACGAGCAGTACTTC | CASSWTSGAYEQYF
TRBJ1-5 | 14 | . | TRBV6-5 | . | TGTGCCAGCAGTACCCGACAGGGCAATCAGCCCCAGCATTTT | CASSTRQGNQPQHF
TRBJ2-2 | 15 | . | TRBV7-9 | . | TGTGCCAGCAAGGAAGACTATAAATTTTCTGGGGAGCTGTTTTTT | CASKEDYKFSGELFF
TRBJ1-6 | 15 | . | TRBV27 | . | TGTGCCAGCAGTTTGGAGGCAGGGTATAATTCACCCCTCCACTTT | CASSLEAGYNSPLHF
TRBJ2-2 | 16 | . | TRBV11-3 | TRBD2 | TGTGCCAGCAGTTCGCGGGGGGCAGGGGCCACCGGGGAGCTGTTTTTT | CASSSRGAGATGELFF
TRBJ2-5 | 16 | . | TRBV27 | TRBD2 | TGTGCCAGCAGTTTATCCGGGGGGGCGGGTTTGAAGACCCAGTACTTC | CASSLSGGAGLKTQYF
TRBJ2-4 | 15 | . | TRBV25-1 | . | TGTGCCAGCAGTGAAGCGCTTCTAGCCAAAAACATTCAGTACTTC | CASSEALLAKNIQYF
TRBJ2-5 | 15 | . | TRBV28 | TRBD1 | TGTGCCAGCAGTGGGGGGACAGGGGGTCGGGAGACCCAGTACTTC | CASSGGTGGRETQYF
TRBJ2-7 | 13 | . | TRBV27 | TRBD2 | TGTGCCAGCAGTTTAGCGGGAGGCTACGAGCAGTACTTC | CASSLAGGYEQYF
TRBJ2-2 | 12 | . | TRBV28 | . | TGTGCCAGCACCCTAGGTGCCGGGGAGCTGTTTTTT | CASTLGAGELFF
TRBJ2-7 | 14 | . | TRBV9 | . | TGTGCCAGCAGCGTAGGGGGATCTTTCTACGAGCAGTACTTC | CASSVGGSFYEQYF
TRBJ2-7 | 17 | . | TRBV7-3 | TRBD2 | TGTGCCAGCAGCTTAAGACCCCCCGGACTAGAAGGGGACGAGCAGTACTTC | CASSLRPPGLEGDEQYF
TRBJ1-2 | 12 | . | TRBV10-3 | TRBD1 | TGTGCCATCAGACAAACAGGGGATGGCTACACCTTC | CAIRQTGDGYTF
TRBJ2-1 | 13 | . | TRBV5-1 | . | TGCGCCAGCAGCAGTAACGTCGGGGTGGAGCAGTTCTTC | CASSSNVGVEQFF
TRBJ2-7 | 12 | . | TRBV29-1 | . | TGCAGCGTTGAAAATAATTGGTACGAGCAGTACTTC | CSVENNWYEQYF
TRBJ2-7 | 15 | . | TRBV5-4 | . | TGTGCCAGCAGCTTGCAGCCCGGGGGATCCTACGAGCAGTACTTC | CASSLQPGGSYEQYF
TRBJ2-2 | 16 | few | TRBV5-1 | . | TGCGCCAGCAGCTCTTTCTTGCTATCGAACACCGGGGAGCTGTTTTTT | CASSSFLLSNTGELFF
TRBJ2-3 | 16 | . | TRBV9 | TRBD2 | TGTGCCAGCAGCGTAGTTGGGCGGGGGGGCCGTGATACGCAGTATTTT | CASSVVGRGGRDTQYF
TRBJ1-2 | 13 | . | TRBV3-1/TRBV3-2 | . | TGTGCCAGCAGCCGAGGGGTCCTAGTAGGCTACACCTTC | CASSRGVLVGYTF
TRBJ1-2 | 13 | . | TRBV18 | . | TGTGCCAGCTCACCAGACATCGGAGGGGGCTACACCTTC | CASSPDIGGGYTF
TRBJ2-2 | 15 | . | TRBV6-5 | TRBD2 | TGTGCCAGCAGTTATAGCGGGGGGGCCGCCGGGGAGCTGTTTTTT | CASSYSGGAAGELFF
TRBJ1-6 | 13 | . | TRBV6-1 | . | TGTGCCGTAGGGAGCTCCTATAATTCACCCCTCCACTTT | CAVGSSYNSPLHF
TRBJ2-3 | 17 | . | TRBV3-1/TRBV3-2 | TRBD2 | TGTGCCAGCAGCCAACTCTACGCGGGGGGGCACACAGATACGCAGTATTTT | CASSQLYAGGHTDTQYF
TRBJ2-5 | 12 | medium-sized | TRBV29-1 | TRBD1 | TGCAGCGTTTACAGGGACAGAGAGACCCAGTACTTC | CSVYRDRETQYF
TRBJ2-7 | 14 | . | TRBV19 | . | TGTGCCAGTAGTATAGGTAGCACCGTGGACGAGCAGTACTTC | CASSIGSTVDEQYF
TRBJ1-1 | 15 | . | TRBV11-2 | . | TGTGCCAGCAGCTTAGGGGGGGCACGGAACACTGAAGCTTTCTTT | CASSLGGARNTEAFF
TRBJ1-6 | 13 | . | TRBV19 | TRBD1 | TGTGCCAGTAGTCCCGGGACAGTGATACCCCTCCACTTT | CASSPGTVIPLHF
TRBJ1-6 | 15 | . | TRBV5-1 | TRBD1 | TGCGCCAGCAGCTTACAGGGGGCTTGGGATTCACCCCTCCACTTT | CASSLQGAWDSPLHF
TRBJ2-5 | 16 | . | TRBV27 | . | TGTGCCACCATGGGAGGCAGGGGAGGATTACAAGAGACCCAGTACTTC | CATMGGRGGLQETQYF
TRBJ1-1 | 13 | . | TRBV2 | . | TGTGCCAGCAGTGTGGAGGAGAACACTGAAGCTTTCTTT | CASSVEENTEAFF
TRBJ1-2 | 15 | once | TRBV6-4 | TRBD1 | TGTGCCAGCAGTCCCGGGCTGGACAGGGTCGGTGGCTACACCTTC | CASSPGLDRVGGYTF
TRBJ2-2 | 14 | . | TRBV11-2 | TRBD1 | TGTGCCAGCAGCTTAGAGAGGGGGCGCGGGGAGCTGTTTTTT | CASSLERGRGELFF
TRBJ2-3 | 14 | once | TRBV5-1 | . | TGCGCCAGCAGCTTGGGGGATTCTTCGGATACGCAGTATTTT | CASSLGDSSDTQYF
TRBJ1-1 | 14 | once | TRBV7-9 | TRBD1 | TGTGCCAGCAGCCGCACAGGGGGCAATGCTGAAGCTTTCTTT | CASSRTGGNAEAFF
TRBJ1-2 | 14 | . | TRBV10-2 | TRBD1 | TGCGCCAGCAAAACAGGGGGCAGTCTATATGGCTACACCTTC | CASKTGGSLYGYTF
TRBJ2-2 | 15 | . | TRBV6-5 | . | TGTGCCAGCATTACAGACCCCACCGGCACCGGGGAGCTGTTTTTT | CASITDPTGTGELFF
TRBJ1-4 | 14 | . | TRBV6-5 | TRBD1 | TGTGCCAGCAGTTTGGACAGGGTAGGGGGAAAACTGTTTTTT | CASSLDRVGGKLFF
TRBJ1-4 | 15 | . | TRBV28 | TRBD1 | TGTGCCAGCAGTTCCCGGACAGGGTGGACTGAAAAACTGTTTTTT | CASSSRTGWTEKLFF
TRBJ1-1 | 16 | . | TRBV5-1 | . | TGCGCCAGCAGCTTGGTGGTCGGGGCTGGGAACACTGAAGCTTTCTTT | CASSLVVGAGNTEAFF
TRBJ1-3 | 13 | few | TRBV5-4 | TRBD1 | TGTGCCAGCAGCCGGGACAGGGGTGACACCATATATTTT | CASSRDRGDTIYF
TRBJ2-1 | 12 | once | TRBV27 | . | TGTGCCAGCAGTCAAGGGGGGGGCGAGCAGTTCTTC | CASSQGGGEQFF
TRBJ1-6 | 15 | few | TRBV6-5 | . | TGTGCCAGCAGTTCCCCGGGGGTTCGAAATTCACCCCTCCACTTT | CASSSPGVRNSPLHF
TRBJ1-1 | 11 | once | TRBV19 | . | TGTGCCAGTAGTATAGTGGGGGAAGCTTTCTTT | CASSIVGEAFF
TRBJ2-1 | 17 | . | TRBV15 | TRBD2 | TGTGCCACCAGCAGAGATACCCCCAGCGGGGGTGCGGATGAGCAGTTCTTC | CATSRDTPSGGADEQFF
TRBJ2-3 | 14 | . | TRBV7-9 | . | TGTGCCAGCAGCTTGGGGGACAGCACAGATACGCAGTATTTT | CASSLGDSTDTQYF
TRBJ1-4 | 14 | . | TRBV11-2 | TRBD1 | TGTGCCAGCTGCCCCAGGGGGCTCGGGGAAAAACTGTTTTTT | CASCPRGLGEKLFF
TRBJ1-4 | 18 | . | TRBV27 | . | TGTGCCAGCAGTCCCCTTTCCGCCAGGGATCCAACTAATGAAAAACTGTTTTTT | CASSPLSARDPTNEKLFF